This passage covers 32 T cell receptor beta chains from one sample sequenced in a study of read filtering for tumor transcriptome and immune sequencing. From around 440 ng of RNA, a library with molecular barcoded alpha/delta and beta/gamma adaptors was made. MiXCR, applied by TCRdb to the reads, yields one record per CDR3 protein. This sample yields roughly 38,000 distinct CDR3 sequences, of which 13% to 15% are seen a single time; less than 9% belongs to the top ten. The specimen was a population of CD138-negative cells sorted from bone marrow. Receptors originate from a donor over 35 with multiple myeloma.

This clonotype appeared many times. The V call is TRBV7-9, the J call TRBJ1-1; D may be TRBD1 (6 bases). The CDR3 length is 15 residues. Trimming shortened V by 4 bases and J by 1 base, and 13 bases separated the two germline ends. Per germline, CDR1 SEHNR and CDR2 FQNEAQ (reference sequence). CDR3: CASSSRPTGNTEAFF. The DNA for the CDR3 is TGTGCCAGCAGCTCACGGCCGACAGGGAACACTGAAGCTTTCTTT.

This clonotype was counted between two and nine times. The V and J genes are TRBV7-3 and TRBJ1-6, with D unclear. V lost 1 base and J 9 bases, leaving 10 bases between the germline ends. The CDR3 covers 14 residues. Germline assignment: CDR1 SGHTA and CDR2 FQGTGA. The chain's CDR3 is CASSLNGWTSPLHF. CDR3 in DNA: TGTGCCAGCAGCTTAAATGGGTGGACTTCACCCCTCCACTTT.

Of note for this clonotype: The CDR3 does not end in the conserved phenylalanine or tryptophan, so this is likely a read error. The V call is TRBV7-6, the J call TRBJ2-2, with D hard to call. This CDR3 contains 16 residues. CDR1 and CDR2 (germline): SGHVS, FNYEAQ. This CDR3 reads CASSPVGPPNTGELFS. CDR3 in DNA: TGCGCAAGCAGCCCTGTCGGGCCTCCGAACACCGGGGAGCTGTTTTCT.

This clonotype was counted at least ten times. The chain couples TRBV5-1 to TRBJ2-3; TRBD1 might be the D (6 bases). V lost 2 bases, J lost 0 bases, and 13 bases lay in between. This CDR3 spans 16 amino acids. CDR1 is SGHRS and CDR2 is YFSETQ in the germline V gene. The CDR3 nucleotides are TGCGCCAGCAGCTTACGACAGGCCGTCAGCACAGATACGCAGTATTTT. Translation gives CASSLRQAVSTDTQYF. Full variable domain (missing parts from reference TRBV5-1 and TRBJ2-3): KAGVTQTPRYLIKTRGQQVTLSCSPISGHRSVSWYQQTPGQGLQFLFEYFSETQRNKGNFPGRFSGRQFSNSRSEMNVSTLELGDSALYLCASSLRQAVSTDTQYFGPGTRLTVL.

In regard to this clonotype: A read error may be the cause here, since a much bigger clone is one base away. The chain has TRBV5-1 and TRBJ1-1; D is uncertain. This CDR3 has 14 amino acids. Germline V gene lookup returns CDR1 SGHRS and CDR2 YFSETQ. V shed 4 bases and J shed 3 bases, with 13 bases lying between them. CDR3 loop: CASSLGKWDTEAFF. The CDR3 nucleotides are TGCGCCAGCAGCCTCGGGAAATGGGACACTGAAGCTTTCTTT.

This clonotype was observed once. A single base separates this from a much larger clone, so it may be a read error. This chain links TRBV24-1 with TRBJ2-3; D is perhaps TRBD2 (5 bases). This CDR3 is 12 amino acids long. CDR1 KGHDR and CDR2 SFDVKD come from the germline V gene. CDR3 residues: CATSESGSTQCF. The CDR3 DNA reads as TGTGCCACCAGTGAATCGGGGAGTACGCAGTGTTTT.

V usage is TRBV5-1 and J usage is TRBJ1-1; 7 bases map to TRBD1. With V trimmed by 4 bases and J by 0 bases, 6 bases remained unmatched. CDR1 is SGHRS and CDR2 is YFSETQ in the germline V gene. CDR3 length: 15 amino acids. CDR3 sequence: CASSLEGAMNTEAFF. DNA for the CDR3: TGCGCCAGCAGCCTTGAGGGGGCGATGAACACTGAAGCTTTCTTT. Drawing the rest from reference TRBV5-1 and TRBJ1-1, the complete variable domain is KAGVTQTPRYLIKTRGQQVTLSCSPISGHRSVSWYQQTPGQGLQFLFEYFSETQRNKGNFPGRFSGRQFSNSRSEMNVSTLELGDSALYLCASSLEGAMNTEAFFGQGTRLTVV.

This clonotype appeared a few times. V gene TRBV12-3 or TRBV12-4 combines with J gene TRBJ1-2, with a possible D match to TRBD1 (5 bases). This CDR3 spans 15 amino acids. V was trimmed by 3 bases and J by 6 bases, leaving 17 bases between them. CDR3 in DNA: TGTGCCAGCAGTTTGGGGGGACTCAACCTAAATGGCTACACCTTC. This sequence encodes CASSLGGLNLNGYTF.

V is TRBV5-1 and J is TRBJ2-3, with D tentatively TRBD2 (5 bases). V was pared by 0 bases and J by 0 bases, with 8 bases between. The germline gives CDR1 SGHRS, CDR2 YFSETQ. The CDR3 totals 15 residues. The CDR3 protein is CASSLGAASTDTQYF. The CDR3, as DNA: TGCGCCAGCAGCTTGGGAGCGGCTAGCACAGATACGCAGTATTTT.

By share of the sample, this clonotype is medium-sized. The chain recombines TRBV7-9 with TRBJ2-1; possible D gene TRBD2, 5 bases. The germline V gene has CDR1 SEHNR and CDR2 FQNEAQ (reference sequence). The CDR3 contains 14 residues. The V and J ends lost 3 bases and 6 bases respectively, with 12 bases between them. The CDR3, as DNA: TGTGCCAGCAGCTTCGCCAGTGGAGGCAATGAGCAGTTCTTC. It encodes CASSFASGGNEQFF.

About this clonotype itself: The CDR3 does not close with the conserved phenylalanine or tryptophan, likely indicating a read error. The DNA is left out, because the CDR3 cannot be placed on it with certainty; the CDR3 is given as TCRdb lists it. V and J are TRBV29-1 and TRBJ2-1. Inclusive of both ends, the CDR3 amounts to 16 amino acids. From germline, CDR1 is SQVTM and CDR2 ANQGSEA. CDR3 amino acids: CSVEEWERIGYNEQVY.

This clonotype showed up many times. V gene TRBV29-1 combines with J gene TRBJ2-6; 9 bases fit TRBD1. The CDR3 contains 15 residues. After removal of 4 bases from V and 0 bases from J, the junction contained 1 base not matched to a gene. Germline loops: CDR1 SQVTM, CDR2 ANQGSEA. The CDR3 bases are TGCAGCGTTGGGGGACAGGGCTCTGGGGCCAACGTCCTGACTTTC. It yields the protein CSVGGQGSGANVLTF.

This clonotype was seen repeatedly, ten times or more. The rearrangement links TRBV28 to TRBJ2-7; 9 bases are a match to TRBD2. Looked up from germline, CDR1 is MDHEN and CDR2 is SYDVKM. The J segment lost 5 bases and the V segment lost 3 bases, leaving 17 bases of the junction unmatched. This CDR3 contains 18 residues. The CDR3 reads CASSFSGFPSGIVNEQYF. CDR3 DNA sequence: TGTGCCAGCAGTTTTTCGGGGTTTCCTAGCGGGATTGTGAACGAGCAGTACTTC.

This clonotype has only a few counts. The CDR3 ends on some other residue instead of the conserved phenylalanine or tryptophan, so this is likely a read error. This sequence joins TRBV6-5 and TRBJ1-1; no clear D gene. The CDR3 contains 14 residues. V was shortened by 6 bases and J by 6 bases, with 17 bases between the two germline ends. Germline loops: CDR1 MNHEY, CDR2 SVGAGI. CDR3 amino acids: CASSPRSKSAEAFS. In nucleotides, the CDR3 is TGTGCCAGCAGCCCCCGCTCAAAAAGCGCTGAAGCTTTCTCT.

On this clonotype: It is likely a read error: a sequence one base away is far more abundant. This chain uses TRBV12-3 or TRBV12-4 with TRBJ1-1; D is ambiguous. The CDR3 is 14 amino acids. This chain's CDR3 is CASSSRTVNPEAFF. CDR3 bases: TGTGCCAGCAGCTCCCGAACAGTGAACCCTGAAGCTTTCTTT.

A remark on this clonotype: As the CDR3 is not closed by the conserved phenylalanine or tryptophan, this likely results from a read error. No DNA is shown, since the ends of the CDR3 on it are uncertain; the CDR3 is the one TCRdb lists. This chain links TRBV5-1 with TRBJ2-1; the D call in the table, TRBD2, was not verified against the DNA. The CDR3 length equals 16 residues, ends included. Germline lookup yields CDR1 SGHRS and CDR2 YFSETQ. CDR3 sequence reads: CASSLQTSGMSGEQLY.

Turning to this clonotype: Possible read error: a much larger clone is one base away. The chain links TRBV20-1 to TRBJ2-7; no definite D call. The V gene's germline CDR1 is DFQATT and CDR2 SNEGSKA (reference sequence). This CDR3 comprises 14 residues. The CDR3 DNA sequence: TGCAGTGCTAGACGGAGTGGCACCTCCTACGAGCAGTGCTTC. It translates to CSARRSGTSYEQCF.

Ten or more counts support this clonotype. The junction departs from germline at one end; a sequencing error may be responsible. This rearrangement joins TRBV4-1 to TRBJ2-3; no clear D. Germline lookup yields CDR1 MGHRA and CDR2 YSYEKL. This CDR3 is built from 11 residues. The CDR3 DNA is TGCGCCAGCAGGACGGGCGACCTCGTTATTTTT. This sequence encodes CASRTGDLVIF.

This clonotype was observed at least ten times. V gene TRBV15 combines with J gene TRBJ2-5, with TRBD2 matching 8 bases. CDR1 is LNHNV, CDR2 YYDKDF, per germline (reference sequence). There are 15 residues in the CDR3. The V and J ends lost 3 bases and 4 bases, in that order; junction bases with no gene match: 7. CDR3 residues: CATSRGLEEGETQYF. The CDR3 DNA is TGTGCCACCAGCAGGGGACTAGAGGAAGGAGAGACCCAGTACTTC.

This clonotype was found a few times. The V gene is TRBV7-3, the J gene TRBJ2-5, with D possibly being TRBD2 (6 bases). The CDR3 consists of 15 residues. Germline assignment: CDR1 SGHTA and CDR2 FQGTGA. The ends were cut back, 1 base at V and 1 base at J, with 10 bases in the middle. The CDR3 DNA follows: TGTGCCAGCAGCTTAATTGGCGGGGCCCAAGAGACCCAGTACTTC. This sequence encodes CASSLIGGAQETQYF.

This clonotype was recorded at least ten times. This chain links TRBV4-1 with TRBJ1-1; D is perhaps TRBD1 (6 bases). V was trimmed by 4 bases and J by 7 bases, leaving 16 bases between them. The germline V gene encodes CDR1 MGHRA and CDR2 YSYEKL. The CDR3 extends over 14 amino acids. CDR3: CASSRTPGADEAFF. Here the CDR3 DNA reads TGCGCCAGCAGCCGGACGCCGGGGGCGGATGAAGCTTTCTTT.

This clonotype was observed at least ten times. The rearrangement joins TRBV11-2 to TRBJ1-1; D may be TRBD1 (5 bases). Per germline, CDR1 SGHAT and CDR2 FQNNGV. The CDR3 contains 16 residues. V shed 6 bases and J shed 1 base, with 18 bases lying between them. CDR3: CASRTTVPYWNTEAFF. As DNA, the CDR3 is TGTGCCAGCAGGACGACAGTGCCTTATTGGAACACTGAAGCTTTCTTT.

This clonotype occurred once. The chain recombines TRBV19 with TRBJ1-5, with 7 bases aligning to TRBD1. The CDR3 spans 14 residues. Germline CDR1 is LNHDA and CDR2 is SQIVND (reference sequence). The junction had 14 bases not matched to a gene; V was cut back by 11 bases and J by 7 bases. Here the CDR3 reads CASSRDSYNQPQHF. The CDR3 coding sequence is TGTGCCTCCAGCCGGGACAGCTACAACCAGCCCCAGCATTTT.

V gene TRBV3-1 combines with J gene TRBJ2-2; D is undetermined. V was shortened by 1 base and J by 8 bases, with 2 bases between the two germline ends. Germline CDR1 LGHDT, CDR2 YNNKEL (reference sequence). There are 11 residues in the CDR3. CDR3: CASSQGGELFF. Written as DNA, the CDR3 is TGTGCCAGCAGCCAAGGGGGGGAGCTGTTTTTT.

This clonotype occurred a few times. This chain joins TRBV24-1 and TRBJ2-2, with D possibly matching TRBD1 (5 bases). CDR1 is KGHDR and CDR2 is SFDVKD in the germline V gene. The CDR3 length is 16 residues. V dropped 1 base and J dropped 5 bases, with 13 bases sitting between them. The CDR3 sequence is CATSDFGRVATGELFF. CDR3 nucleotides: TGTGCCACCAGTGATTTTGGCAGGGTAGCTACCGGGGAGCTGTTTTTT.

This clonotype was counted many times. The J gene is TRBJ2-3, the V gene TRBV29-1; D gene ambiguous. Germline V lookup: CDR1 SQVTM, CDR2 ANQGSEA. V shed 6 bases and J shed 1 base, with 11 bases lying between them. The length of the CDR3 is 13 residues. CDR3 protein: CSVARVGTDTQYF. CDR3 coding DNA: TGCAGCGTAGCCAGAGTGGGCACAGATACGCAGTATTTT.

This clonotype was seen at least ten times. The V call is TRBV29-1, the J call TRBJ1-1; the D gene is possibly TRBD1 (5 bases). Germline CDR1 reads SQVTM; CDR2 reads ANQGSEA. Trimming removed 6 bases at V and 0 bases at J, with 8 bases between. CDR3 size: 12 residues. In nucleotides, the CDR3 is TGCAGCGTGACAGAGTTGAACACTGAAGCTTTCTTT. Encoded protein: CSVTELNTEAFF.

This clonotype was found many times. The chain couples TRBV7-8 to TRBJ2-2; no clear D. Trimming pared 5 bases from V and 4 bases from J, leaving 17 bases between. Looked up from germline, CDR1 is SGHVS and CDR2 is FQNEAQ. The CDR3 covers 16 residues. DNA for the CDR3: TGTGCCAGCAGCCACTCGAGCCGACCGGGCACCGGGGAGCTGTTTTTT. Translated: CASSHSSRPGTGELFF.

At least ten counts were recorded for this clonotype. This chain uses TRBV7-8 with TRBJ2-2; D is uncertain. The germline V gene encodes CDR1 SGHVS and CDR2 FQNEAQ. CDR3 size: 15 residues. Trimming removed 1 base from V and 0 bases from J, with 6 bases in between. The CDR3 nucleotides read TGTGCCAGCAGCTTAGTGTCCGCGAACACCGGGGAGCTGTTTTTT. It yields the protein CASSLVSANTGELFF.

This clonotype was observed at least ten times. This rearrangement joins TRBV18 to TRBJ1-1, with no clear D. This CDR3 comprises 16 residues. V gave up 5 bases and J gave up 1 base, with 17 bases separating them. Germline V CDR1 and CDR2: KGHSH, LQKENI. The CDR3 nucleotides read TGTGCCAGCTCAGCGAATCTCGGACGGACGAACACTGAAGCTTTCTTT. Encoded protein: CASSANLGRTNTEAFF. Together with reference TRBV18 and TRBJ1-1, the CDR3 gives the full variable domain: NAGVMQNPRHLVRRRGQEARLRCSPMKGHSHVYWYRQLPEEGLKFMVYLQKENIIDESGMPKERFSAEFPKEGPSILRIQQVVRGDSAAYFCASSANLGRTNTEAFFGQGTRLTVV.

There are many counts of this clonotype. The rearrangement uses TRBV4-1 and TRBJ2-7; D unresolved. The CDR3 has 14 residues. CDR1 MGHRA and CDR2 YSYEKL come from the germline V gene. Trimming removed 0 bases at V and 2 bases at J, with 8 bases between. CDR3 DNA: TGCGCCAGCAGCCAAGAACGATCCGCCTACGAGCAGTACTTC. It encodes CASSQERSAYEQYF.

This clonotype has ten or more counts. Written as DNA, the CDR3 is TGTGCCAGCAGCCTTGACGGACAGACTAATGAAAAACTGTTTTTT. Encoded protein: CASSLDGQTNEKLFF. The rearrangement links TRBV7-6 to TRBJ1-4, with D perhaps TRBD1 (6 bases). The CDR3 contains 15 residues. Trimming pared 5 bases from V and 2 bases from J, leaving 12 bases between. Germline lookup yields CDR1 SGHVS and CDR2 FNYEAQ.